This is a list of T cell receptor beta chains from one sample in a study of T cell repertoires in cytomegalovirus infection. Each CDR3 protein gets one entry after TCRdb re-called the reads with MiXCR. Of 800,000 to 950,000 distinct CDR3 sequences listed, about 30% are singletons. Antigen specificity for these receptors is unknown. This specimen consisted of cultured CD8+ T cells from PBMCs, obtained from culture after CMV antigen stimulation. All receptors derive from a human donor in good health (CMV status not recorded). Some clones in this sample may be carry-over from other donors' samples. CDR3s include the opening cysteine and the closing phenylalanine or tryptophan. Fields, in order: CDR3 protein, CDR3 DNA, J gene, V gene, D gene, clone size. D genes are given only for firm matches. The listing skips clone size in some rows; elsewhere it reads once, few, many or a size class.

CDR3aa: CASSYESRNEQFF
CDR3nt: TGTGCCAGCAGTTACGAGTCACGGAATGAGCAGTTCTTC
j_gene: TRBJ2-1
v_gene: TRBV6-5
d_gene: NA
abundance: NA

CDR3aa: CASSPVGTYEQYF
CDR3nt: TGTGCCAGCAGCCCCGTAGGCACCTACGAGCAGTACTTC
j_gene: TRBJ2-7
v_gene: TRBV7-8
d_gene: NA
abundance: NA

CDR3aa: CASSVGLAVAPAETQYF
CDR3nt: TGTGCCAGCAGTGTGGGACTAGCGGTTGCCCCGGCAGAGACCCAGTACTTC
j_gene: TRBJ2-5
v_gene: TRBV6-5
d_gene: TRBD2
abundance: NA

CDR3aa: CASTLLTGTEAFF
CDR3nt: TGTGCCAGTACCCTATTGACGGGCACTGAAGCTTTCTTT
j_gene: TRBJ1-1
v_gene: TRBV19
d_gene: NA
abundance: many

CDR3aa: CASSQGGPLYEQYF
CDR3nt: TGTGCCAGCAGCCAAGGGGGACCGCTCTACGAGCAGTACTTC
j_gene: TRBJ2-7
v_gene: TRBV4-2
d_gene: NA
abundance: NA

CDR3aa: CASSQDPAPTQYF
CDR3nt: TGCGCCAGCAGCCAAGATCCAGCACCTACGCAGTATTTT
j_gene: TRBJ2-3
v_gene: TRBV4-1
d_gene: NA
abundance: NA

CDR3aa: CASSSGTSGFYNEQFF
CDR3nt: TGTGCCAGCAGCTCCGGGACTAGCGGTTTCTACAATGAGCAGTTCTTC
j_gene: TRBJ2-1
v_gene: TRBV6-1
d_gene: TRBD2
abundance: NA

CDR3aa: CASSSTWGNTEAFF
CDR3nt: TGTGCCAGCAGCTCAACCTGGGGGAACACTGAAGCTTTCTTT
j_gene: TRBJ1-1
v_gene: TRBV7-6
d_gene: NA
abundance: few

CDR3aa: CASSKGYTEAFF
CDR3nt: TGTGCCAGCTCCAAGGGTTACACTGAAGCTTTCTTT
j_gene: TRBJ1-1
v_gene: TRBV7-6
d_gene: NA
abundance: NA

CDR3aa: CASSLLPGQGGDTEAFF
CDR3nt: TGTGCCAGCAGTTTACTCCCGGGACAGGGAGGGGACACTGAAGCTTTCTTT
j_gene: TRBJ1-1
v_gene: TRBV27
d_gene: TRBD1
abundance: few

CDR3aa: CATSQHNNNQPQHF
CDR3nt: TGTGCCACCAGCCAACATAATAACAATCAGCCCCAGCATTTT
j_gene: TRBJ1-5
v_gene: TRBV24-1
d_gene: NA
abundance: NA

CDR3aa: CSAPAGSGATDTQYF
CDR3nt: TGCAGTGCTCCCGCGGGTAGCGGGGCGACAGATACGCAGTATTTT
j_gene: TRBJ2-3
v_gene: TRBV20-1
d_gene: TRBD2
abundance: once

CDR3aa: CASSILAGGPTDTQYF
CDR3nt: TGTGCCAGCAGTATTCTAGCGGGGGGGCCTACAGATACGCAGTATTTT
j_gene: TRBJ2-3
v_gene: TRBV12-3/TRBV12-4
d_gene: TRBD2
abundance: NA

CDR3aa: CASIGTSSGNTIYF
CDR3nt: TGCGCCAGCATAGGGACAAGCTCTGGAAACACCATATATTTT
j_gene: TRBJ1-3
v_gene: TRBV10-2
d_gene: NA
abundance: NA

CDR3aa: CASSSMWTSGGLAYNEQFF
CDR3nt: TGTGCCAGCAGCTCAATGTGGACTAGCGGGGGCCTCGCCTACAATGAGCAGTTCTTC
j_gene: TRBJ2-1
v_gene: TRBV7-2
d_gene: TRBD2
abundance: many

CDR3aa: CASSLSGTGRTEAFF
CDR3nt: TGTGCCAGCAGTTTATCCGGGACAGGGAGAACTGAAGCTTTCTTT
j_gene: TRBJ1-1
v_gene: TRBV27
d_gene: TRBD1
abundance: NA

CDR3aa: CASSQEPGDLPHF
CDR3nt: TGTGCCAGCAGCCAAGAACCGGGGGACCTACCCCACTTC
j_gene: TRBJ1-2
v_gene: TRBV4-2
d_gene: NA
abundance: NA